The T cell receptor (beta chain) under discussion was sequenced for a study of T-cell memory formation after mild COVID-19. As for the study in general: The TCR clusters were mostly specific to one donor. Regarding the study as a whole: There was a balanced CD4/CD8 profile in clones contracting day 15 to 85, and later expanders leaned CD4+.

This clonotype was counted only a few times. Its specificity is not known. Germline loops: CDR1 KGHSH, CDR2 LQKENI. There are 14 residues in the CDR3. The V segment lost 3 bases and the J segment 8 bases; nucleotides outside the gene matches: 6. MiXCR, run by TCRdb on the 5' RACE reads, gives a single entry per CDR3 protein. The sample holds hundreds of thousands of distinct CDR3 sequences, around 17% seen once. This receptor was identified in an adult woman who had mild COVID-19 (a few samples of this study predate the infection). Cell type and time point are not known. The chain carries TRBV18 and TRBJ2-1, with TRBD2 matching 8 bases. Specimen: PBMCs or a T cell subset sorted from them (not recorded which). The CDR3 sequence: CASSPYGGGDEQFF. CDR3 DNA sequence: TGTGCCAGCTCACCGTACGGGGGGGGCGATGAGCAGTTCTTC.